One sample yielded the 9 T cell receptor beta chains listed below, sequenced in a study of cytomegalovirus exposure and HLA in healthy donors. Researchers ran the PCR with 60 Vbeta and 13 Jbeta primers. Repertoires were generated with immunoSEQ multiplex PCR, while TCRdb's copy carries only in-frame clones and drops some. The sample has tens of thousands of clones; approximately 80% are singletons. Sequencing used PBMCs. The receptor source for this set is a female donor in good health and CMV-seronegative.

This chain joins TRBV6-4 and TRBJ2-7; 8 bases match TRBD2. V was pared by 0 bases and J by 2 bases, with 15 bases of the junction left unmatched. Germline V gives CDR1 MRHNA, CDR2 SNTAGT. The CDR3 is made up of 19 amino acids. For the CDR3, the DNA is TGTGCCAGCAGTGACTCGTTTACCGGGAGGGCCCTTTCACCCTACGAGCAGTACTTC. This translates into CASSDSFTGRALSPYEQYF.

The rearrangement links TRBV5-4 to TRBJ1-6; 8 bases agree with TRBD1. V lost 4 bases to trimming and J lost 7 bases; unmatched junction nucleotides: 7. From germline, CDR1 is SGHNT and CDR2 YYREEE (reference sequence). This CDR3 has 15 amino acids. The CDR3 loop reads CASSTDRGENSPLHF. The CDR3 nucleotides read TGTGCCAGCAGCACCGACAGGGGTGAAAATTCACCCCTCCACTTT.

The rearrangement links TRBV28 to TRBJ1-6; no definite D call. CDR1 is MDHEN, CDR2 SYDVKM, per germline. Trimming shortened V by 5 bases and J by 7 bases, and 9 bases separated the two germline ends. The CDR3 consists of 13 residues. CDR3 region: CASSPPGNSPLHF. The CDR3 nucleotides read TGTGCCAGCAGTCCCCCAGGAAATTCACCCCTCCACTTT. Drawing the rest from reference TRBV28 and TRBJ1-6, the complete variable domain is DVKVTQSSRYLVKRTGEKVFLECVQDMDHENMFWYRQDPGLGLRLIYFSYDVKMKEKGDIPEGYSVSREKKERFSLILESASTNQTSMYLCASSPPGNSPLHFGNGTRLTVT.

In the case of this clone: One end of the junction varies from germline; a read error may be responsible. The rearrangement uses TRBV28 and TRBJ2-1; D not certain. Germline V gene lookup returns CDR1 MDHEN and CDR2 SYDVKM. The CDR3 is 15 residues long. CDR3: CASRTVAPSDNEQFF. CDR3 nucleotide sequence: TGTGCCAGCAGAACAGTTGCGCCCTCCGACAATGAGCAGTTCTTC.

V gene TRBV2 combines with J gene TRBJ2-7; a weak D match, TRBD2 (5 bases). The CDR3 is 12 amino acids. Per germline, CDR1 SNHLY and CDR2 FYNNEI. With 6 bases removed from V and 6 bases from J, the gap between germline ends came to 12 bases. The CDR3 nucleotides read TGTGCCAGCAGGAGGGATGTGGCCGAGCAGTACTTC. As protein: CASRRDVAEQYF.

This rearrangement joins TRBV9 to TRBJ2-2, with 7 positions matching TRBD2. Germline V lookup: CDR1 SGDLS, CDR2 YYNGEE. The V and J ends lost 4 bases and 5 bases, in that order; junction bases with no gene match: 5. The CDR3 is 14 amino acids. CDR3 amino acids: CASSPQLATGELFF. DNA of the CDR3: TGTGCCAGCAGCCCCCAACTAGCGACCGGGGAGCTGTTTTTT.

Concerning this clone: This same CDR3 is encoded by further DNA sequences in the sample. The gene calls are TRBV7-2 and TRBJ2-3, with D maybe TRBD1 (5 bases). The ends were cut back, 1 base at V and 2 bases at J, with 7 bases in the middle. Germline CDR1 SGHTA, CDR2 FQGNSA. The CDR3 has 14 residues. The CDR3 nucleotides read TGTGCCAGCAGCTTAGTTGGGGCCACAGATACGCAGTATTTT. Encoded protein: CASSLVGATDTQYF.

V gene TRBV23-1 combines with J gene TRBJ1-1, with 12 bases fitting TRBD1. TRBV23-1 is known as an ORF, though its function is uncertain. Trimming removed 11 bases from V and 5 bases from J; junction bases left unmatched: 12. This CDR3 spans 15 amino acids. The CDR3 reads CAGPGQGAIRTEAFF. Written as DNA, the CDR3 is TGCGCCGGCCCGGGACAGGGGGCGATTAGAACTGAAGCTTTCTTT.

The chain employs TRBV7-9 and TRBJ2-5; TRBD2 is a possible D gene (5 bases). Between the trimmed V and J ends, which lost 4 bases and 5 bases, there was a span of 17 bases. Germline assignment: CDR1 SEHNR and CDR2 FQNEAQ (reference sequence). The CDR3 runs 15 residues. Here the CDR3 reads CASSSQGGVRETQYF. DNA of the CDR3: TGTGCCAGCAGCTCCCAAGGAGGTGTTCGGGAGACCCAGTACTTC.